The next 7 T cell receptor beta chains were all read from a single sample in a study of blood T cell repertoires in COVID-19. Generated by immunoSEQ multiplex PCR, the TCRdb table keeps only in-frame clones and is missing some. The sample contains 130,000 or so clones, roughly 84% of which appear only once. The sample consisted of peripheral blood. The receptors were sampled from a man aged 60-69 years with acute or convalescent COVID-19.

The V and J genes are TRBV11-2 and TRBJ2-3; 11 bases map to TRBD2. Germline V CDR1 and CDR2: SGHAT, FQNNGV. The V and J ends lost 4 bases and 9 bases, in that order; junction bases with no gene match: 9. The CDR3 runs 15 residues. In DNA form, the CDR3 reads TGTGCCAGCAGCTCCGGGACTAGCGGACCCGACACGCAGTATTTT. The encoded protein is CASSSGTSGPDTQYF.

The V call is TRBV3-1 (or the pseudogene TRBV3-2), the J call TRBJ2-7; D perhaps matches TRBD1 (6 bases). This CDR3 comprises 15 residues. V gave up 1 base and J gave up 5 bases, with 15 bases separating them. Germline V gene lookup returns CDR1 LGHDT and CDR2 YNNKEL (reference sequence). CDR3 region: CASSQAPQGPHEQYF. In nucleotides, the CDR3 is TGTGCCAGCAGCCAAGCCCCTCAGGGGCCCCACGAGCAGTACTTC.

This rearrangement joins TRBV5-6 to TRBJ2-6, with 15 positions matching TRBD2. V shed 4 bases and J 4 bases; nucleotides not matched to a gene: 6. Germline-derived CDR1 and CDR2 are SGHDT and YYEEEE. The CDR3 runs 18 residues. The CDR3 bases are TGTGCCAGCAGCCTAGGACTAGCGGGGGGGCAGGGGGCCAACGTCCTGACTTTC. Protein product: CASSLGLAGGQGANVLTF.

The table lists this clone with a count of one. The gene calls are TRBV9 and TRBJ2-1; no firm D call. Germline CDR1 and CDR2: SGDLS and YYNGEE. Trimming pared 0 bases from V and 4 bases from J, leaving 11 bases between. CDR3 length: 15 residues. This CDR3 is CASSVENSQYNEQFF. Written as DNA, the CDR3 is TGTGCCAGCAGCGTAGAAAACAGCCAATACAATGAGCAGTTCTTC.

The chain joins TRBV19 to TRBJ1-5; TRBD1 matches at 7 bases. The CDR3 is made up of 13 amino acids. Germline V CDR1 and CDR2: LNHDA, SQIVND (reference sequence). V gave up 8 bases and J gave up 4 bases; unmatched junction bases: 5. This CDR3 reads CASGQAINQPQHF. The CDR3 DNA reads TGTGCCAGTGGACAGGCGATAAATCAGCCCCAGCATTTT.

The CDR3 reads CASSLGLPNYGYTF. CDR3 nucleotide sequence: TGTGCCAGCAGCTTGGGACTACCTAACTATGGCTACACCTTC. The V call is TRBV5-6, the J call TRBJ1-2; D uncertain. CDR3 length: 14 amino acids. From germline, CDR1 is SGHDT and CDR2 YYEEEE. V lost 0 bases, J lost 0 bases, and 6 bases lay in between.

The CDR3 loop reads CAIRPFEGDTEAFF. In DNA, the CDR3 is TGTGCCATCAGGCCCTTTGAGGGGGACACTGAAGCTTTCTTT. The V call is TRBV10-3, the J call TRBJ1-1, with D perhaps TRBD1 (6 bases). The ends were cut back, 6 bases at V and 3 bases at J, with 14 bases in the middle. The germline V gene encodes CDR1 ENHRY and CDR2 SYGVKD. This CDR3 spans 14 amino acids.